The 14 T cell receptor beta chains below come from one sample, sequenced in a study of cytomegalovirus exposure and HLA in healthy donors. Some clones are missing from TCRdb's copy, which holds only in-frame ones; the method was immunoSEQ multiplex PCR. The sample consists of approximately 70,000 clones, over 90% of them appearing once. Material: PBMCs. These receptors were obtained from a woman aged 18 to 35 in good health and CMV-seropositive.

The CDR3, as DNA: TGTGCCAGCAGTTTCGGGCGGGGGGGCGTAGATACGCAGTATTTT. This translates into CASSFGRGGVDTQYF. This rearrangement joins TRBV28 to TRBJ2-3; 9 positions agree with TRBD2. Germline trimming cut 3 bases from V and 5 bases from J; bases unmatched to any gene: 6. The CDR3 is 15 amino acids. Germline V CDR1 and CDR2: MDHEN, SYDVKM.

J is TRBJ1-4 and V is TRBV5-6; D remains ambiguous. V was clipped by 1 base and J by 4 bases, with 8 bases between them. The CDR3 covers 14 residues. Germline CDR1 is SGHDT and CDR2 is YYEEEE. CDR3 sequence reads: CASSLLAINEKLFF. CDR3 sequence (DNA): TGTGCCAGCAGCTTGCTGGCCATTAATGAAAAACTGTTTTTT.

This chain uses TRBV7-9 with TRBJ1-1, with D possibly being TRBD1 (5 bases). The CDR3 totals 14 residues. CDR1 is SEHNR and CDR2 is FQNEAQ in the germline V gene (reference sequence). Trimming shortened V by 0 bases and J by 8 bases, and 13 bases separated the two germline ends. The CDR3 nucleotides read TGTGCCAGCAGCTTAGCTCCCCAGGGCAAGGAAGCTTTCTTT. Amino acid sequence: CASSLAPQGKEAFF.

The chain joins TRBV9 to TRBJ2-2; D ambiguous. Germline V gives CDR1 SGDLS, CDR2 YYNGEE. The CDR3 sequence is 14 residues long. V lost 2 bases and J lost 6, with 11 bases in between. The chain's CDR3 is CASSVSTTAGELFF. DNA for the CDR3: TGTGCCAGCAGCGTTAGCACGACCGCCGGGGAGCTGTTTTTT.

This sequence joins TRBV19 and TRBJ2-3, with 8 bases that match TRBD1. Germline-derived CDR1 and CDR2 are LNHDA and SQIVND (reference sequence). This CDR3 is built from 14 residues. Trimming cost V 10 bases and J 1 base; bases outside gene matches: 7. The CDR3 reads CANRDRQRTDTQYF. The CDR3 coding sequence is TGTGCCAACCGGGACAGGCAACGCACAGATACGCAGTATTTT.

This clone was seen only once. V gene TRBV4-1 combines with J gene TRBJ2-1, with TRBD1 as a possible D gene (6 bases). V dropped 5 bases and J dropped 3 bases, with 11 bases sitting between them. The CDR3 is made up of 14 amino acids. Germline V lookup: CDR1 MGHRA, CDR2 YSYEKL. CDR3 in DNA: TGCGCCAGCAGCAGGACAGTTAACTACAATGAGCAGTTCTTC. Residues: CASSRTVNYNEQFF.

This clone was detected once. V is TRBV4-2 and J is TRBJ2-5, with D tentatively TRBD2 (6 bases). Between the trimmed V and J ends, which lost 1 base and 2 bases, there was a span of 14 bases. Germline assignment: CDR1 LGHNA and CDR2 YNFKEQ. There are 16 residues in the CDR3. The CDR3 loop reads CASSQVSRGGQETQYF. For the CDR3, the DNA is TGTGCCAGCAGCCAAGTCTCGCGGGGAGGACAAGAGACCCAGTACTTC.

The chain links TRBV15 to TRBJ1-1, with a weak D call TRBD1 (5 bases). Trimming pared 0 bases from V and 2 bases from J, leaving 13 bases between. Germline lookup yields CDR1 LNHNV and CDR2 YYDKDF (reference sequence). The CDR3 extends over 16 amino acids. The chain's CDR3 is CATSRDIAGGNTEAFF. CDR3 DNA: TGTGCCACCAGCAGAGATATTGCGGGGGGAAACACTGAAGCTTTCTTT.

The gene calls are TRBV29-1 and TRBJ2-7; possibly TRBD1 for D (6 bases). Between the trimmed V and J ends, which lost 7 bases and 2 bases, there was a span of 12 bases. Germline lookup yields CDR1 SQVTM and CDR2 ANQGSEA. This CDR3 has 12 residues. The CDR3 DNA is TGCAGCGGTAGGACAGACACCTACGAGCAGTACTTC. Residues: CSGRTDTYEQYF.

In DNA form, the CDR3 reads TGCGCCAGCAGCCTTTTGGGTGCAGCGTCCAATGAGCAGTTCTTC. Translated: CASSLLGAASNEQFF. This chain links TRBV4-1 with TRBJ2-1, with unresolved D. CDR3 length equals 15 residues. Germline lookup yields CDR1 MGHRA and CDR2 YSYEKL. Trimming pared 4 bases from V and 6 bases from J, leaving 16 bases between.

This clone was detected a few times. The V call is TRBV18, the J call TRBJ2-7, with D possibly TRBD2 on 6 matching bases. In germline, CDR1 is KGHSH, CDR2 LQKENI. The germline V and J ends were trimmed by 4 bases and 3 bases, with 13 bases remaining between them. The CDR3 is 14 residues long. The DNA of the CDR3 is TGTGCCAGCTCACATAGGACTACTAACTACGAGCAGTACTTC. This gives the protein CASSHRTTNYEQYF.

The chain couples TRBV11-2 to TRBJ2-7, with 16 nucleotides matching TRBD2. This CDR3 has 16 amino acids. With 5 bases clipped from V and 13 bases from J, the junction kept 14 bases outside the gene matches. Germline CDR1 reads SGHAT; CDR2 reads FQNNGV. CDR3 amino acids: CASSPTGTSGRALYYF. The CDR3 coding sequence is TGTGCCAGCAGCCCTACCGGGACTAGCGGGAGGGCCCTTTACTACTTC.

The chain combines TRBV27 with TRBJ1-2; D may be TRBD1 (6 bases). The CDR3 totals 16 residues. Between the trimmed V and J ends, which lost 4 bases and 2 bases, there was a span of 17 bases. Germline V CDR1 and CDR2: MNHEY, SMNVEV (reference sequence). This CDR3 is CASSSTYRAVNYGYTF. The CDR3 DNA reads as TGTGCCAGCAGTTCGACATACAGGGCAGTGAACTATGGCTACACCTTC.

The chain carries TRBV10-3 and TRBJ2-5, with D maybe TRBD2 (6 bases). The CDR3 contains 16 residues. Trimming removed 3 bases at V and 0 bases at J, with 14 bases between. Germline CDR1 reads ENHRY; CDR2 reads SYGVKD. CDR3 sequence: CAISDTLRGNQETQYF. CDR3 nucleotides: TGTGCCATCAGTGATACTTTGCGGGGAAACCAAGAGACCCAGTACTTC.